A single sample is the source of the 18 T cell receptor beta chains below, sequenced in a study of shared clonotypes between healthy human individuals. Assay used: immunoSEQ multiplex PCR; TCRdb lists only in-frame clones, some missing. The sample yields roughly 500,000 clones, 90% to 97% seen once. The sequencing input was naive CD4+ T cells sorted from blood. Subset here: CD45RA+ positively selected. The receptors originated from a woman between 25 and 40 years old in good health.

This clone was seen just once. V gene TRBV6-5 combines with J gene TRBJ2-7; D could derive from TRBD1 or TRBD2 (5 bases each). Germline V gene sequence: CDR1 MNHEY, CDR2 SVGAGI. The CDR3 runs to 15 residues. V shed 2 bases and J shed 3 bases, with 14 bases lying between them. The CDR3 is CASSYTPGRLYEQYF. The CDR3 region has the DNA TGTGCCAGCAGTTACACTCCGGGACGTCTCTACGAGCAGTACTTC.

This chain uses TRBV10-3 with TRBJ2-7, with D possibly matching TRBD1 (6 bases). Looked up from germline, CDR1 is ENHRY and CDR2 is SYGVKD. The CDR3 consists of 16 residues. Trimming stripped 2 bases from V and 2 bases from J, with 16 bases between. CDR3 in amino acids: CAISEPRTRGPYEQYF. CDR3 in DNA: TGTGCCATCAGTGAGCCGAGGACCAGGGGTCCCTACGAGCAGTACTTC.

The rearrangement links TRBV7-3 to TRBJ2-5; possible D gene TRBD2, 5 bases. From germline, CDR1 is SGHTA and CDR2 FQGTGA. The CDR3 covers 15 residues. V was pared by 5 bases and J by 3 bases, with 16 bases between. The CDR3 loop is CASSPRPGTKETQYF. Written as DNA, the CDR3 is TGTGCCAGCAGCCCCCGTCCGGGAACCAAAGAGACCCAGTACTTC.

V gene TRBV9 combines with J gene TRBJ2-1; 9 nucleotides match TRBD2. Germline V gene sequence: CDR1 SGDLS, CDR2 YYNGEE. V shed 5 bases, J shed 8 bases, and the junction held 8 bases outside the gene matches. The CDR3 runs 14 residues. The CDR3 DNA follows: TGTGCCAGCAGTGCAGGGCTAGCGGGGTATGAGCAGTTCTTC. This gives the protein CASSAGLAGYEQFF.

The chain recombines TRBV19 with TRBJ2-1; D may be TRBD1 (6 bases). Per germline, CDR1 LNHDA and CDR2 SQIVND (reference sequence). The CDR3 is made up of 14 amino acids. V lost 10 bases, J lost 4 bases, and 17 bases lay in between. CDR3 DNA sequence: TGTGCCACCTCGGACTGGCAGGGGTACAATGAGCAGTTCTTC. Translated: CATSDWQGYNEQFF.

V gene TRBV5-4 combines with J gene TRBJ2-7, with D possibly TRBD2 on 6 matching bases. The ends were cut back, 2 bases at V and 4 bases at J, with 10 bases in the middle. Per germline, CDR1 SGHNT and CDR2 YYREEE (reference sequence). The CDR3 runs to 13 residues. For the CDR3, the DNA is TGTGCCAGCAGCTTTGCAGGGAGGTACGAGCAGTACTTC. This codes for CASSFAGRYEQYF.

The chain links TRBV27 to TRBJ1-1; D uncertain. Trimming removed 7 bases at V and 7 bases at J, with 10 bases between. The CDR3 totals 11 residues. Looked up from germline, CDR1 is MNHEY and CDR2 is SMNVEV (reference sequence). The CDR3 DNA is TGTGCCAGCACTCGGAAGGGTGAAGCTTTCTTT. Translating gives CASTRKGEAFF.

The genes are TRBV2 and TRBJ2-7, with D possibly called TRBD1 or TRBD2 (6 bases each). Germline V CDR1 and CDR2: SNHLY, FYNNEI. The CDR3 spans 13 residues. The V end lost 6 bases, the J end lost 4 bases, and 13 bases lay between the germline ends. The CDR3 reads CASRGGTTYEQYF. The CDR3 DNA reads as TGTGCCAGCAGGGGCGGGACAACATACGAGCAGTACTTC.

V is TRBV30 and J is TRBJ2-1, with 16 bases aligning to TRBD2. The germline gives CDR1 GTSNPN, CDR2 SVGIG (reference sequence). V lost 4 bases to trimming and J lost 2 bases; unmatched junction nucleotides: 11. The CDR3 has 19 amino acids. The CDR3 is CAWTSSLGLAGGTYNEQFF. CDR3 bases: TGTGCCTGGACCTCTTCTCTGGGACTAGCGGGAGGGACCTACAATGAGCAGTTCTTC.

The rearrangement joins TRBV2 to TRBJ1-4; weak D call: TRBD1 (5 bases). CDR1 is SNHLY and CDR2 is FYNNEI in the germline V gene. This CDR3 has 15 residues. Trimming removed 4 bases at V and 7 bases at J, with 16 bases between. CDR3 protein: CASSVFGGASEKLFF. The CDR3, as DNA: TGTGCCAGCAGTGTCTTCGGGGGTGCAAGTGAAAAACTGTTTTTT.

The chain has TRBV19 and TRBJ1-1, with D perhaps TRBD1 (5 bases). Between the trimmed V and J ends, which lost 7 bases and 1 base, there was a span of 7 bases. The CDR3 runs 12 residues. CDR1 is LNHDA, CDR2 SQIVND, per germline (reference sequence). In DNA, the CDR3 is TGTGCCAGTACGGGGACGAACACTGAAGCTTTCTTT. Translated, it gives CASTGTNTEAFF.

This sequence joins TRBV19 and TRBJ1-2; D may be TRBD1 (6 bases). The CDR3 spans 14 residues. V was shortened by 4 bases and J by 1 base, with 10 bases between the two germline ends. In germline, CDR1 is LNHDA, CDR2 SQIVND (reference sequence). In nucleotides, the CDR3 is TGTGCCAGTAGTACTGAGGGGGGTAACTATGGCTACACCTTC. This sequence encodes CASSTEGGNYGYTF.

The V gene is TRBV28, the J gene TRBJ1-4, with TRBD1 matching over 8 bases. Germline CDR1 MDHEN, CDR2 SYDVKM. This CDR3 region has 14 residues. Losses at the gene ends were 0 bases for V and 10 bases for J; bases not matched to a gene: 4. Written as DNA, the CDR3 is TGTGCCAGCAGTTTATGGGACAGGGAAGGAAAACTGTTTTTT. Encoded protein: CASSLWDREGKLFF.

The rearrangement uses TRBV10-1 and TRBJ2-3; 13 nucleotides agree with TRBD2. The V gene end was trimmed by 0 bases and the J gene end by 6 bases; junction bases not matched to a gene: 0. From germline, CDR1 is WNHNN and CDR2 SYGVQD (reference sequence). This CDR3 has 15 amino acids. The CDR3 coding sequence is TGCGCCAGCAGTGAGTCGACTAGCGGGAGGGATACGCAGTATTTT. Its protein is CASSESTSGRDTQYF.

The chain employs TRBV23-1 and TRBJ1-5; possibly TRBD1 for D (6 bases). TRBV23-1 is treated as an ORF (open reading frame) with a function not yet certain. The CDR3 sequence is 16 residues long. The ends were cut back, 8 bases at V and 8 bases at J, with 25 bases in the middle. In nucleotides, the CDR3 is TGCGCCAGCGGCCCGGGGGGGCTTATCCTGAAAAAGCCCCAGCATTTT. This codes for CASGPGGLILKKPQHF.

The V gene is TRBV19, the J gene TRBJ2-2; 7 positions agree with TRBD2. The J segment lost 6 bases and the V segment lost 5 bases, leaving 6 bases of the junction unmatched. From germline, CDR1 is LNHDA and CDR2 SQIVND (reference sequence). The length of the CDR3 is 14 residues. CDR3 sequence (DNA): TGTGCCAGTAGTCCCCGGACTAGTCCCGGGGAGCTGTTTTTT. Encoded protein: CASSPRTSPGELFF.

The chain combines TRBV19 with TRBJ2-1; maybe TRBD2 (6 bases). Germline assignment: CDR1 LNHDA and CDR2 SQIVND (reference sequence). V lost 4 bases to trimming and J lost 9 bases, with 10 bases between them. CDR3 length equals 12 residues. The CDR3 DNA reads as TGTGCCAGTAGTAGATTTAGCGGTGAGCAGTTCTTC. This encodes CASSRFSGEQFF. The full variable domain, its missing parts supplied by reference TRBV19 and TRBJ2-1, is DGGITQSPKYLFRKEGQNVTLSCEQNLNHDAMYWYRQDPGQGLRLIYYSQIVNDFQKGDIAEGYSVSREKKESFPLTVTSAQKNPTAFYLCASSRFSGEQFFGPGTRLTVL.

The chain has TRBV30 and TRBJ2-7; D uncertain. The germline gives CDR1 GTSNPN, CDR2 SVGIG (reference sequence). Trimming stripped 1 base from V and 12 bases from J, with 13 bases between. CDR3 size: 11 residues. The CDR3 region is CAWSGARVRYF. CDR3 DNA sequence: TGTGCCTGGAGTGGGGCTCGCGTAAGGTACTTC.